Listed here is a single T cell receptor (beta chain). Its antigen remains unknown. This entry comes from a study of OX40 agonist ivuxolimab in advanced cancers. General study results and limits: Dosing at 0.1 to 3.0 mg/kg was accompanied by clonal expansion of CD4+ and CD8+ blood T cells by week 6.

The CDR3 runs to 16 residues. CDR1 and CDR2 (germline): MNHNS, SASEGT. The V end lost 0 bases, the J end lost 3 bases, and 14 bases lay between the germline ends. The protocol was immunoSEQ multiplex PCR, while the TCRdb copy is restricted to in-frame clones and leaves out a portion. The sample has some 80,000 clones; about four fifths are singletons. With baseline, cycle 4 day 1, and cycle 7 day 1 as timepoints, blood was sampled. The TCR sequence derives from an adult with an advanced solid tumor such as melanoma, head and neck, liver or kidney cancer. The rearrangement joins TRBV6-1 to TRBJ1-1; D call uncertain. Sample: CD4+ or CD8+ T cells sorted from blood, taken in a trial of the OX40 agonist ivuxolimab. The CDR3 nucleotides are TGTGCCAGCAGTGAAGCGCTTATACAACGGCACACTGAAGCTTTCTTT. The encoded protein is CASSEALIQRHTEAFF.